These 19 T cell receptor beta chains originate from one sample sequenced in a study of OX40 agonist ivuxolimab in advanced cancers. Receptor libraries were prepared by the immunoSEQ multiplex PCR assay. TCRdb stores this immuneACCESS table with in-frame sequences only. Part of the clones is absent; in the studies checked, under half of the shortfall reflects unresolved V genes, and no reason is known for the rest. This sample is represented by around 44,000 clones; 85% to 90% of them were singletons. The ten most abundant clones make up about a third of the sample. Sequencing used CD4+ or CD8+ T cells sorted from blood, obtained in a trial of the OX40 agonist ivuxolimab. Receptors originate from an adult with an advanced solid tumor such as melanoma, head and neck, liver or kidney cancer.

V is TRBV4-1 and J is TRBJ2-7; possibly TRBD2 for D (5 bases). The V gene's germline CDR1 is MGHRA and CDR2 YSYEKL. The CDR3 totals 16 residues. V was clipped by 1 base and J by 0 bases, with 13 bases between them. The CDR3 is CASSQVAGAYSYEQYF. The CDR3 nucleotides read TGCGCCAGCAGCCAAGTCGCGGGCGCCTACTCCTACGAGCAGTACTTC.

This sequence joins TRBV11-2 and TRBJ2-4; a weak D match, TRBD1 (6 bases). Germline V lookup: CDR1 SGHAT, CDR2 FQNNGV. The V and J ends lost 3 bases and 4 bases respectively, with 7 bases between them. The CDR3 is 13 residues long. The CDR3 coding sequence is TGTGCCAGCAGCTTCGGACAGAAAAACATTCAGTACTTC. This encodes CASSFGQKNIQYF.

CDR3 nucleotides: TGTGCCAGCAGCGTAGGGCTTCAGCACTACAATGAGCAGTTCTTC. Translating it yields CASSVGLQHYNEQFF. The gene calls are TRBV9 and TRBJ2-1, with no clear D. Looked up from germline, CDR1 is SGDLS and CDR2 is YYNGEE. Trimming removed 0 bases at V and 3 bases at J, with 10 bases between. The CDR3 is 15 amino acids.

This clone was observed a handful of times. This sample includes further DNA sequences coding for the same CDR3. The gene calls are TRBV2 and TRBJ2-7; D is undetermined. CDR1 and CDR2 (germline): SNHLY, FYNNEI. Trimming took off 4 bases at V and 1 base at J, with 5 bases between the two ends. This CDR3 is built from 12 residues. The CDR3 region is CASSGPSYEQYF. In DNA, the CDR3 is TGTGCCAGCAGTGGGCCATCCTACGAGCAGTACTTC.

CDR3 residues: CASPTETRAYEQYF. In nucleotides, the CDR3 is TGTGCTAGTCCTACTGAGACTAGGGCCTACGAGCAGTACTTC. This rearrangement joins TRBV12-5 to TRBJ2-7, with D possibly matching TRBD2 (6 bases). V dropped 8 bases and J dropped 2 bases, with 16 bases sitting between them. Germline lookup yields CDR1 LGHNT and CDR2 FRNRAP. The CDR3 runs 14 residues.

V usage is TRBV5-8 and J usage is TRBJ2-1, with TRBD2 identical over 8 bases. Germline V gives CDR1 SGHTS, CDR2 YDEGEE. The CDR3 extends over 17 amino acids. V shed 4 bases, J shed 7 bases, and the junction held 16 bases outside the gene matches. The CDR3 region is CASSPHLGVPSGNEQFF. In DNA form, the CDR3 reads TGTGCCAGCAGCCCCCACTTAGGGGTCCCTAGCGGGAATGAGCAGTTCTTC.

This clone was counted a few times. The chain employs TRBV2 and TRBJ1-2; D gene unclear. Trimming stripped 4 bases from V and 8 bases from J, with 17 bases between. The CDR3 has 14 residues. From germline, CDR1 is SNHLY and CDR2 FYNNEI. Here the CDR3 reads CASSVPQPLIGYTF. The CDR3 DNA follows: TGTGCCAGCAGTGTGCCGCAACCACTAATAGGCTACACCTTC.

The rearrangement links TRBV29-1 to TRBJ2-5; D is possibly TRBD2 (6 bases). The CDR3 length is 13 residues. CDR1 is SQVTM, CDR2 ANQGSEA, per germline. The V end was cut by 3 bases, the J end by 5 bases, with 13 bases between. CDR3 sequence: CSVDGRGGETQYF. In DNA, the CDR3 is TGCAGCGTTGACGGGAGAGGAGGGGAGACCCAGTACTTC.

This clone was observed once. The gene calls are TRBV11-3 and TRBJ2-1; D remains ambiguous. V lost 5 bases to trimming and J lost 0 bases, with 8 bases between them. This CDR3 spans 14 amino acids. Germline-derived CDR1 and CDR2 are SGHNT and YENEEA. The CDR3 sequence is CASSRSNSYNEQFF. In DNA, the CDR3 is TGTGCCAGCAGCCGCTCCAACTCCTACAATGAGCAGTTCTTC.

This rearrangement joins TRBV18 to TRBJ1-1; no clear D. The CDR3 length is 11 residues. From germline, CDR1 is KGHSH and CDR2 LQKENI. Trimming removed 0 bases from V and 9 bases from J, with 5 bases in between. CDR3 sequence: CASSPPGKAFF. The CDR3 region has the DNA TGTGCCAGCTCACCACCGGGTAAAGCTTTCTTT.

In this sample, this clone turned up once. This chain links TRBV6-6 with TRBJ1-1, with a weak D call TRBD1 (6 bases). Trimming left V 4 bases short and J 9 bases short, with 9 bases between. Germline lookup yields CDR1 MNHNY and CDR2 SVGAGI (reference sequence). The CDR3 runs to 11 residues. The CDR3, as DNA: TGTGCCAGCAGTTCGGACAGTAAAGCTTTCTTT. Its translation: CASSSDSKAFF.

The V gene is TRBV29-1, the J gene TRBJ2-1; D remains ambiguous. Deletions cut 4 bases from V and 5 bases from J, with 15 bases between. Per the germline V gene, CDR1 is SQVTM and CDR2 is ANQGSEA. The CDR3 is 14 amino acids. CDR3 nucleotide sequence: TGCAGCGTTGGGATATTACAGATAAACAATGAGCAGTTCTTC. It translates to CSVGILQINNEQFF.

The gene calls are TRBV6-5 and TRBJ1-2, with a weak D call TRBD1 (5 bases). The CDR3 has 15 residues. V gave up 4 bases and J gave up 4 bases, with 16 bases separating them. Germline V gene data show CDR1 as MNHEY and CDR2 as SVGAGI. Written as DNA, the CDR3 is TGTGCCAGCAGTTCCTCCGGGGCAGGGATCTATGGCTACACCTTC. As protein: CASSSSGAGIYGYTF.

This clone was detected once. The V gene is TRBV6-5, the J gene TRBJ1-2; D perhaps matches TRBD1 (6 bases). Germline V gene sequence: CDR1 MNHEY, CDR2 SVGAGI. With 6 bases removed from V and 6 bases from J, the gap between germline ends came to 11 bases. The CDR3 contains 12 residues. As DNA, the CDR3 is TGTGCCAGCAGGGAAGGGACAAATGGCTACACCTTC. Its protein product is CASREGTNGYTF.

This clone occurred a few times. The rearrangement joins TRBV4-1 to TRBJ1-2; D is possibly TRBD1 (5 bases). The CDR3 has 13 amino acids. Trimming cost V 3 bases and J 8 bases, with 13 bases left between them. Germline V gene sequence: CDR1 MGHRA, CDR2 YSYEKL. The CDR3, as DNA: TGCGCCAGCAGCCAGATTAGGGGACGGGGCTACACCTTC. Translated: CASSQIRGRGYTF.

The chain employs TRBV27 and TRBJ2-2; D might be TRBD2 (5 bases). CDR3 length: 16 residues. Trimming pared 4 bases from V and 3 bases from J, leaving 15 bases between. Germline V lookup: CDR1 MNHEY, CDR2 SMNVEV (reference sequence). The CDR3 here is CASSSPGKGYTGELFF. In nucleotides, the CDR3 is TGTGCCAGCAGTTCCCCGGGAAAAGGGTACACCGGGGAGCTGTTTTTT.

This rearrangement joins TRBV5-1 to TRBJ1-4, with D maybe TRBD1 (5 bases). Trimming took 4 bases from V and 0 from J, leaving 16 bases between them. There are 17 residues in the CDR3. Germline V gene lookup returns CDR1 SGHRS and CDR2 YFSETQ. CDR3 sequence reads: CASSPLDRFATNEKLFF. CDR3 DNA sequence: TGCGCCAGCAGCCCGCTCGACAGATTCGCAACTAATGAAAAACTGTTTTTT.

This clone has just one count. The chain links TRBV28 to TRBJ1-5; 8 bases match TRBD1. Germline CDR1 and CDR2: MDHEN and SYDVKM. V was clipped by 7 bases and J by 7 bases; unmatched bases: 9. This CDR3 region has 14 residues. The CDR3 region is CASTEGTGPQPQHF. As DNA, the CDR3 is TGTGCCAGCACCGAAGGGACAGGCCCCCAGCCCCAGCATTTT.

This clone came up once. This chain connects TRBV25-1 to TRBJ2-6; D gene unclear. Germline CDR1 MGHDK, CDR2 SYGVNS. The CDR3 spans 14 residues. V lost 0 bases and J 4 bases, leaving 4 bases between the germline ends. CDR3 nucleotide sequence: TGTGCCAGCAGTGAATACACCGGGGCCAACGTCCTGACTTTC. As protein: CASSEYTGANVLTF.